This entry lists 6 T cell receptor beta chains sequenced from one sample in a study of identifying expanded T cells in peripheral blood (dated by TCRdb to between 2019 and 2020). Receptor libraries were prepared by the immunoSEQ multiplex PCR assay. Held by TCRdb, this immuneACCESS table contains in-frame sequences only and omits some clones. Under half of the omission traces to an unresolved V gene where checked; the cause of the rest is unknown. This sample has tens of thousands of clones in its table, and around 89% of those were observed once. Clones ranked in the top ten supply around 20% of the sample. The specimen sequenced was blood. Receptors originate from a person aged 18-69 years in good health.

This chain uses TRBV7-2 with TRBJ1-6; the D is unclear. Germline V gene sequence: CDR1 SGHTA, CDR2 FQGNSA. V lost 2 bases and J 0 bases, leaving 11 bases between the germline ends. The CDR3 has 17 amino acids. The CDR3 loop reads CASSLIVRSSYNSPLHF. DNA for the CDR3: TGTGCCAGCAGCTTAATAGTCCGGAGCTCCTATAATTCACCCCTCCACTTT.

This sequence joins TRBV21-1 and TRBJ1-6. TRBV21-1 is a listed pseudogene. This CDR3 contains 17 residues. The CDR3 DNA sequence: TGTGCCAGCAGCAACTCTCTTCGGGTAGGCAATAATTCACCCCTCCACTTT. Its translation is CASSNSLRVGNNSPLHF.

CDR3: CASSAGMGDMNTEAFF. CDR3 coding DNA: TGTGCCAGCAGCGCAGGGATGGGAGACATGAACACTGAAGCTTTCTTT. This rearrangement joins TRBV9 to TRBJ1-1, with D perhaps TRBD1 (5 bases). The CDR3 is 16 amino acids. V was shortened by 3 bases and J by 0 bases, with 15 bases between the two germline ends. The germline CDR1 and CDR2 sequences are SGDLS and YYNGEE.

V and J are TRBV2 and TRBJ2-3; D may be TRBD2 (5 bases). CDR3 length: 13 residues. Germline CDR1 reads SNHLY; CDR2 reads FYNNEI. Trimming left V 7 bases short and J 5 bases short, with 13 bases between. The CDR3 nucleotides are TGTGCCAGCACTAGCCTGGTCGAAGATACGCAGTATTTT. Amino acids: CASTSLVEDTQYF.

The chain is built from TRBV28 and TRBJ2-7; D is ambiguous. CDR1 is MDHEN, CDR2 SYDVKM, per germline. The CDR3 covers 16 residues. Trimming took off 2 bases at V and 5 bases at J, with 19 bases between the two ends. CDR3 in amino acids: CASSLGPGPGYDEQYF. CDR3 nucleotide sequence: TGTGCCAGCAGTTTAGGTCCTGGGCCCGGATACGACGAGCAGTACTTC.

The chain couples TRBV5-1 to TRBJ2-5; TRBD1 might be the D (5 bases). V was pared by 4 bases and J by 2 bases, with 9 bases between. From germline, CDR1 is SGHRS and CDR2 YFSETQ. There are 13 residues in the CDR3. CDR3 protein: CASSPTVQETQYF. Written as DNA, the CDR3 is TGCGCCAGCAGCCCGACAGTACAAGAGACCCAGTACTTC.